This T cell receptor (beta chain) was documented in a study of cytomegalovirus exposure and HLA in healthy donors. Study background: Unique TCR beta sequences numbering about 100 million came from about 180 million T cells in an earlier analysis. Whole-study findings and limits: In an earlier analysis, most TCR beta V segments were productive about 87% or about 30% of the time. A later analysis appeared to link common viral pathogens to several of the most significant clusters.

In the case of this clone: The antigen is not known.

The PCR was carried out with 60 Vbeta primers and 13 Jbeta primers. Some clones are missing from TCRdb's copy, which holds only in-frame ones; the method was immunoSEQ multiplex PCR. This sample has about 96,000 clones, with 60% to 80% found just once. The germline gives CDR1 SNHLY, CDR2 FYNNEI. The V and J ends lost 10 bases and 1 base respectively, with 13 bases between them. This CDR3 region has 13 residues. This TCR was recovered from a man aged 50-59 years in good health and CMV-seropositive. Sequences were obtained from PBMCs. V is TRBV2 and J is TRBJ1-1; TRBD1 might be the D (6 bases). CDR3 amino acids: CATTQGENTEAFF. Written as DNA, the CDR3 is TGTGCCACAACACAGGGTGAGAACACTGAAGCTTTCTTT.